The clone carrying this T cell receptor beta chain was observed a single time. This record comes from a study of blood T cell repertoires in COVID-19. As for the study in general: Spain, Italy and the United States supplied samples that represented acute and convalescent COVID-19. T cells, B-cell-depleted T cells, or PBMCs provided the cDNA or gDNA that served as material.

The authors' processing: Estimation of nucleated cell counts was performed using reference gene primer amplification. Sequencing used immunoSEQ multiplex PCR; TCRdb keeps in-frame clones, though not all of them. V and J calls and clone size come straight from that table; D and trimming were deduced from the DNA. The sample consists of 60,000 to 90,000 clones, around nine tenths of them appearing once. Germline V CDR1 and CDR2: SGHTA, FQGNSA. Trimming removed 1 base at V and 8 bases at J, with 12 bases between. This CDR3 is 14 amino acids long. The TCR originated in a woman of 80 years or more with active or convalescent COVID-19. The chain uses TRBV7-2 and TRBJ2-1; unclear D gene. The sample was peripheral blood. CDR3 nucleotides: TGTGCCAGCAGCTTAGATGGCCCTCTGGATGAGCAGTTCTTC. It encodes CASSLDGPLDEQFF.